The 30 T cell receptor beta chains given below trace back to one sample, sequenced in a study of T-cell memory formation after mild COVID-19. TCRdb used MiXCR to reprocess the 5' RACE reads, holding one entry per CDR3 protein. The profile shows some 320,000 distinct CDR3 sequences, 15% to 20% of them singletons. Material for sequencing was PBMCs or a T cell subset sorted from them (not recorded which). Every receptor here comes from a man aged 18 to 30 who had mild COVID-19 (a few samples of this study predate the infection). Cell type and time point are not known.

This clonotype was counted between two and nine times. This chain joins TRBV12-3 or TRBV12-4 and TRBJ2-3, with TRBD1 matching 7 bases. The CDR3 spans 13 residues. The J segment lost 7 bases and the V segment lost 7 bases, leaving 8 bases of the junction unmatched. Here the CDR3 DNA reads TGTGCCAGCACCCTGAGGGGGCTATATACGCAGTATTTT. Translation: CASTLRGLYTQYF.

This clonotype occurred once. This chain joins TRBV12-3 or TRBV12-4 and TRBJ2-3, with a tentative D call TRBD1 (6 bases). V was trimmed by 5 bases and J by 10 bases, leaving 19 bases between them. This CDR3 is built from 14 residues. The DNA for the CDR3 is TGTGCCAGCAGTATAGGACAGCCACCAGGGTCGCAGTATTTT. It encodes CASSIGQPPGSQYF.

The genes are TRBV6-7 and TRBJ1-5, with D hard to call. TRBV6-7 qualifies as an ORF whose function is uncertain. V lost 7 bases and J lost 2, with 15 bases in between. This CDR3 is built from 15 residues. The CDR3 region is CASILAGKGNQPQHF. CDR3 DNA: TGTGCCAGCATCCTAGCGGGGAAGGGCAATCAGCCCCAGCATTTT.

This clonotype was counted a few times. CDR3 bases: TGTGCCGGACGTGGGAGGACACAAGAGACCCAGTACTTC. Its translation is CAGRGRTQETQYF. V is TRBV2 and J is TRBJ2-5; possibly TRBD2 for D (6 bases). The V and J ends lost 11 bases and 2 bases respectively, with 15 bases between them. The CDR3 is 13 amino acids. Germline CDR1 is SNHLY and CDR2 is FYNNEI.

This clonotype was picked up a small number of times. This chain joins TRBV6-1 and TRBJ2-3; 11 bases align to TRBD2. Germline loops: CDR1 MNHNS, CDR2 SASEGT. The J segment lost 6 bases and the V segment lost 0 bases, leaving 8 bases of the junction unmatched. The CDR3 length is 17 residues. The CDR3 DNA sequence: TGTGCCAGCAGTGAAGCTGGTAGCGGGGGGGCAGGTGATACGCAGTATTTT. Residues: CASSEAGSGGAGDTQYF.

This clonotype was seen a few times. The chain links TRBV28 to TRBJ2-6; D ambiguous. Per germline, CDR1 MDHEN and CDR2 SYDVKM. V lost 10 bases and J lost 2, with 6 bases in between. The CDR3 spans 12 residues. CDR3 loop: CATYAGANVLTF. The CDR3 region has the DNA TGTGCCACCTACGCTGGGGCCAACGTCCTGACTTTC. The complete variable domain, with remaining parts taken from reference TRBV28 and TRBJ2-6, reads DVKVTQSSRYLVKRTGEKVFLECVQDMDHENMFWYRQDPGLGLRLIYFSYDVKMKEKGDIPEGYSVSREKKERFSLILESASTNQTSMYLCATYAGANVLTFGAGSRLTVL.

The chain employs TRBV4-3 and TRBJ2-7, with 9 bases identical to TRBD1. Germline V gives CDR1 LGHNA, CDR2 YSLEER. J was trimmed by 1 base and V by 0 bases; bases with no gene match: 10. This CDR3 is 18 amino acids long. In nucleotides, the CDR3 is TGCGCCAGCAGCCAAGATCCAGTAACAGGGGGCGTTTCCTACGAGCAGTACTTC. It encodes CASSQDPVTGGVSYEQYF.

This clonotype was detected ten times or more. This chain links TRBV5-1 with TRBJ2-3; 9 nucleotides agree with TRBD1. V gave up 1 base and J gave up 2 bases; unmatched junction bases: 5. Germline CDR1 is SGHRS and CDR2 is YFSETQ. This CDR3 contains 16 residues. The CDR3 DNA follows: TGCGCCAGCAGCTTGCCCGGGACAGGGATCACAGATACGCAGTATTTT. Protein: CASSLPGTGITDTQYF. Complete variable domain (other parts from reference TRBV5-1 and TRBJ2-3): KAGVTQTPRYLIKTRGQQVTLSCSPISGHRSVSWYQQTPGQGLQFLFEYFSETQRNKGNFPGRFSGRQFSNSRSEMNVSTLELGDSALYLCASSLPGTGITDTQYFGPGTRLTVL.

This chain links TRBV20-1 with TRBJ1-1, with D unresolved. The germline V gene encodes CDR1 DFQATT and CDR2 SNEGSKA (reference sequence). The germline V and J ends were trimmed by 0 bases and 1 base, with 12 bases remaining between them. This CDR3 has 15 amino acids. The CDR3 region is CSAREIPQENTEAFF. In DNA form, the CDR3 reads TGCAGTGCTAGAGAAATCCCCCAAGAGAACACTGAAGCTTTCTTT.

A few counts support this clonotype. The CDR3 region is CASSYSLRSEAFF. Here the CDR3 DNA reads TGTGCCAGCAGTTACTCGTTAAGGAGTGAAGCTTTCTTT. J is TRBJ1-1 and V is TRBV6-5; D is unclear. Germline V lookup: CDR1 MNHEY, CDR2 SVGAGI. This CDR3 contains 13 residues. V was pared by 0 bases and J by 7 bases, with 9 bases between.

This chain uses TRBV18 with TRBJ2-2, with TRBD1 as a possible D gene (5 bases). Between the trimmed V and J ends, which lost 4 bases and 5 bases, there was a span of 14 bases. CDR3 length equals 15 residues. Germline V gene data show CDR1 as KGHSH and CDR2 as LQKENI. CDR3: CASSLTPGFTGELFF. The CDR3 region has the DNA TGTGCCAGCTCACTCACACCAGGGTTTACCGGGGAGCTGTTTTTT.

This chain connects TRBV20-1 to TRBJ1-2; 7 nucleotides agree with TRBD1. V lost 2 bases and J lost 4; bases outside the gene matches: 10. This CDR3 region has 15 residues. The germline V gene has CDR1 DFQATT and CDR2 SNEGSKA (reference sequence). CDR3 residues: CSARQDGTELYGYTF. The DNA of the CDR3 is TGCAGTGCTAGACAAGACGGGACAGAACTCTATGGCTACACCTTC.

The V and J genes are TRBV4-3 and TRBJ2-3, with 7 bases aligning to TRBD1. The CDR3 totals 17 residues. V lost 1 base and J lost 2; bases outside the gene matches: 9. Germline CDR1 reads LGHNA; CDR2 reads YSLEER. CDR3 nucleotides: TGCGCCAGCAGCCAAGGGAACAGGGGAACTTACACAGATACGCAGTATTTT. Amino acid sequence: CASSQGNRGTYTDTQYF.

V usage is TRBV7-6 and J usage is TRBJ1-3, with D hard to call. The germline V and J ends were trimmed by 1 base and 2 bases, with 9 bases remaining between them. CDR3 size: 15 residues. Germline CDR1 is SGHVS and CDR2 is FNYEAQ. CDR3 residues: CASSLVHLTGNTIYF. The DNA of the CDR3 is TGTGCCAGCAGCTTAGTCCACCTGACTGGAAACACCATATATTTT.

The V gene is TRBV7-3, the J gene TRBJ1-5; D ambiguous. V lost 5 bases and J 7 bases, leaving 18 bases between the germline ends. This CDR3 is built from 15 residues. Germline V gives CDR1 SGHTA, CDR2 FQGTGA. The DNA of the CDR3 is TGTGCCAGCAGCCCCGGACGCGGAGTAGGGCAGCCCCAGCATTTT. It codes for CASSPGRGVGQPQHF.

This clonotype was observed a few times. The CDR3, as DNA: TGTGCCAGTAGTCTACTCTCGGGACAGGGTGAAGCTTTCTTT. This encodes CASSLLSGQGEAFF. V usage is TRBV19 and J usage is TRBJ1-1, with TRBD1 matching 9 bases. CDR3 length: 14 amino acids. V lost 5 bases to trimming and J lost 7 bases; unmatched junction nucleotides: 8. CDR1 and CDR2 (germline): LNHDA, SQIVND (reference sequence).

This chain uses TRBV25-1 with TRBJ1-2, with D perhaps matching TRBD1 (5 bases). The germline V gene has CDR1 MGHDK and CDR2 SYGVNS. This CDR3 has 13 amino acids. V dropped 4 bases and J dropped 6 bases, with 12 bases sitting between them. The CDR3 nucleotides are TGTGCCAGCAGTGGGGGCCTGGGGGATGGCTACACCTTC. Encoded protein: CASSGGLGDGYTF.

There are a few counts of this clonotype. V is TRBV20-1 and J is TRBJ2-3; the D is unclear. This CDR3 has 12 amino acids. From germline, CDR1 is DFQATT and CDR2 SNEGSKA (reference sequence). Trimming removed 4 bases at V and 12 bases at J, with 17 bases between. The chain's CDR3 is CSATHPAWDQYF. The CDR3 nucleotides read TGCAGTGCTACACACCCGGCATGGGATCAGTATTTT.

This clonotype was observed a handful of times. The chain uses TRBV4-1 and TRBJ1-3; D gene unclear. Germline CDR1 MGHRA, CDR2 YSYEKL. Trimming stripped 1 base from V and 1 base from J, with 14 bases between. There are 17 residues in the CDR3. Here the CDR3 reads CASSQAPGTYSGNTIYF. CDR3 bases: TGCGCCAGCAGCCAAGCCCCGGGTACCTATTCTGGAAACACCATATATTTT.

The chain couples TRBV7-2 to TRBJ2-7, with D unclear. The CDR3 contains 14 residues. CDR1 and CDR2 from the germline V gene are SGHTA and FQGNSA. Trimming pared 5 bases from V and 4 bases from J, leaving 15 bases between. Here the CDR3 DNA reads TGTGCCAGCAGCCCCTCCCGGGTGGGGTACGAGCAGTACTTC. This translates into CASSPSRVGYEQYF. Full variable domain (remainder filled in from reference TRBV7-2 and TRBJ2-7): GAGVSQSPSNKVTEKGKDVELRCDPISGHTALYWYRQSLGQGLEFLIYFQGNSAPDKSGLPSDRFSAERTGGSVSTLTIQRTQQEDSAVYLCASSPSRVGYEQYFGPGTRLTVT.

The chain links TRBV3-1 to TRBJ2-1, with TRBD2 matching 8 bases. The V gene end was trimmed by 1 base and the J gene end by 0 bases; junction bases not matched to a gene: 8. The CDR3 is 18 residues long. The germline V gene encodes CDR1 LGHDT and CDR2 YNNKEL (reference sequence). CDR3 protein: CASSQVSFSGDSYNEQFF. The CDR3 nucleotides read TGTGCCAGCAGCCAAGTATCCTTTAGCGGGGACTCCTACAATGAGCAGTTCTTC.

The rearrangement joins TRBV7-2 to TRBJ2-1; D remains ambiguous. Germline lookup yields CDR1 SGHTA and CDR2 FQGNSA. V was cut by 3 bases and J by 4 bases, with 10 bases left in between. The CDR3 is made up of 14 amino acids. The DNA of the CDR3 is TGTGCCAGCAGCTTTGAGCCTTTATACAATGAGCAGTTCTTC. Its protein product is CASSFEPLYNEQFF.

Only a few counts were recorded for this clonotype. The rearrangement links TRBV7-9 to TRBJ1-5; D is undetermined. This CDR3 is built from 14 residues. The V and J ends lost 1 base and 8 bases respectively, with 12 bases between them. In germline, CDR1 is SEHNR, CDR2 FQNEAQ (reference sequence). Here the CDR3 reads CASSLDTSAEPQHF. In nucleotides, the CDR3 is TGTGCCAGCAGCTTAGATACCTCAGCGGAGCCCCAGCATTTT.

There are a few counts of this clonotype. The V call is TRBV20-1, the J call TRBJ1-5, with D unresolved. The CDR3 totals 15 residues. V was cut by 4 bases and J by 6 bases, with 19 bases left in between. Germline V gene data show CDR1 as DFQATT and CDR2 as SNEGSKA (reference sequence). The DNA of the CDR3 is TGCAGTGCTACAATGCCCGGGGTAGTAGGTCAGCCCCAGCATTTT. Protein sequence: CSATMPGVVGQPQHF.

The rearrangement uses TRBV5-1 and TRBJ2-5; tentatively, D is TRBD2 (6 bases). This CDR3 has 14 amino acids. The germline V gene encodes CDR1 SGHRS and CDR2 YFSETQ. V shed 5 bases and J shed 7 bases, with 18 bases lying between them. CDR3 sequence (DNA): TGCGCCAGCAGTTTTGGCCCGGGGGAAGGGACCCAGTACTTC. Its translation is CASSFGPGEGTQYF.

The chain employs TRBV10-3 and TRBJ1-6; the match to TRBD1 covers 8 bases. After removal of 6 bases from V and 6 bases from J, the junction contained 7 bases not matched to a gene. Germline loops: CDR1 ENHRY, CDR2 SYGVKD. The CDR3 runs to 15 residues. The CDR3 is CAISGQGPPNSPLHF. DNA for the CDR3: TGTGCCATCAGCGGACAGGGCCCCCCTAATTCACCCCTCCACTTT.

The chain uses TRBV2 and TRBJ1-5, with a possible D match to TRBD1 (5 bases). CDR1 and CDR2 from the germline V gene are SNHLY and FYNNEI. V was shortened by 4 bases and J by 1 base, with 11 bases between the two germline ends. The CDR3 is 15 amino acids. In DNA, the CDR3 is TGTGCCAGCAGTGTCGGTCGGACAAGCAATCAGCCCCAGCATTTT. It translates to CASSVGRTSNQPQHF.

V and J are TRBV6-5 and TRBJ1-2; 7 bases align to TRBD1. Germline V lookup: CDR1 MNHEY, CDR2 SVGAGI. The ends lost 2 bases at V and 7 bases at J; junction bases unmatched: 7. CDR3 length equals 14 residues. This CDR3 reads CASSYRRTGGGYTF. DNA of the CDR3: TGTGCCAGCAGTTACCGGAGGACAGGCGGTGGCTACACCTTC.

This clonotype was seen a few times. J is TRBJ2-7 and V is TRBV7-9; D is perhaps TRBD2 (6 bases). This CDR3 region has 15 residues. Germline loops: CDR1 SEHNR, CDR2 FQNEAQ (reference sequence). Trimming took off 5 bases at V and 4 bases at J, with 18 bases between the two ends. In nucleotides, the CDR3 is TGTGCCAGCAGCCGCGCGGGGATTCGGCCTTACGAGCAGTACTTC. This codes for CASSRAGIRPYEQYF.

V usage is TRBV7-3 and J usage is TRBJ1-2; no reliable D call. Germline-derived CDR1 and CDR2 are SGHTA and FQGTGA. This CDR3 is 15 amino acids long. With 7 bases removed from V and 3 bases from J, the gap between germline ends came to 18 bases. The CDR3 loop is CASTTRLRVYYGYTF. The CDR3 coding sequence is TGTGCCAGCACTACCAGACTAAGAGTCTACTATGGCTACACCTTC.